A selection of T cell receptor beta chains follows, all from one sample in a study of glioma-infiltrating T cells. TCRdb processed the multiplex PCR reads anew with MiXCR; each CDR3 protein has one entry. The sample records 20,000 to 25,000 distinct CDR3 sequences, approximately 25% being singletons. Sequenced: glioma tissue, nonneoplastic brain tissue, or PBMCs (not recorded which). These receptors were taken from a human donor with low-grade glioma or glioblastoma, undergoing nonglioma brain surgery, or in good health (not recorded which). CDR3s include the opening cysteine and the closing phenylalanine or tryptophan. Each record gives: D gene, J gene, clone size, V gene, CDR3 protein, CDR3 DNA. D genes are given only for firm matches. Some rows mark clone size as missing; the rest say once, few, many or name a class of expanded clone.

d_call: TRBD1; j_call: TRBJ2-7; clone_size: few; v_call: TRBV6-1; cdr3_aa: CASSWGQGYSYEQYF; cdr3_nt: TGTGCCAGCAGTTGGGGACAGGGCTACTCCTACGAGCAGTACTTC
d_call: NA; j_call: TRBJ1-1; clone_size: few; v_call: TRBV14; cdr3_aa: CASSQEGGRWTEAFF; cdr3_nt: TGTGCCAGCAGCCAAGAGGGGGGTAGGTGGACTGAAGCTTTCTTT
d_call: TRBD1; j_call: TRBJ2-2; clone_size: NA; v_call: TRBV28; cdr3_aa: CASSVDRGAGELFF; cdr3_nt: TGTGCCAGCAGCGTCGACAGGGGGGCCGGGGAGCTGTTTTTT
d_call: NA; j_call: TRBJ2-3; clone_size: many; v_call: TRBV7-9; cdr3_aa: CASSLVADTQYF; cdr3_nt: TGTGCCAGCAGCTTAGTTGCAGATACGCAGTATTTT
d_call: NA; j_call: TRBJ1-1; clone_size: NA; v_call: TRBV6-1; cdr3_aa: CASSEDLGMNTEAFF; cdr3_nt: TGTGCCAGCAGTGAAGATTTGGGCATGAACACTGAAGCTTTCTTT
d_call: NA; j_call: TRBJ2-1; clone_size: many; v_call: TRBV15; cdr3_aa: CATSRDQQGYIDNEQFF; cdr3_nt: TGTGCCACCAGCAGAGATCAGCAGGGGTATATCGACAATGAGCAGTTCTTC
d_call: TRBD1; j_call: TRBJ1-4; clone_size: many; v_call: TRBV20-1; cdr3_aa: CSAGQADKLFF; cdr3_nt: TGCAGTGCGGGACAGGCCGACAAACTGTTTTTT
d_call: TRBD2; j_call: TRBJ2-3; clone_size: NA; v_call: TRBV7-3; cdr3_aa: CASSLGLAGGQDTQYF; cdr3_nt: TGTGCCAGCAGCTTGGGACTAGCGGGGGGCCAGGATACGCAGTATTTT
d_call: TRBD2; j_call: TRBJ2-3; clone_size: few; v_call: TRBV29-1; cdr3_aa: CSVEGLAEGFVDTQYF; cdr3_nt: TGCAGCGTTGAAGGGCTAGCGGAAGGATTCGTAGATACGCAGTATTTT
d_call: NA; j_call: TRBJ2-1; clone_size: many; v_call: TRBV6-1; cdr3_aa: CASSLGSDYNEQFF; cdr3_nt: TGTGCCAGCAGTTTAGGTAGCGACTACAATGAGCAGTTCTTC
d_call: NA; j_call: TRBJ2-3; clone_size: NA; v_call: TRBV7-2; cdr3_aa: CASSSQPQGHNQPQYF; cdr3_nt: TGTGCCAGCAGTTCCCAGCCCCAGGGGCACAATCAGCCACAGTATTTT
d_call: NA; j_call: TRBJ2-5; clone_size: few; v_call: TRBV7-6; cdr3_aa: CASSLWWGIQETQYF; cdr3_nt: TGTGCCAGCAGCTTATGGTGGGGGATCCAAGAGACCCAGTACTTC
d_call: NA; j_call: TRBJ2-7; clone_size: many; v_call: TRBV18; cdr3_aa: CASSLTGLSSYEQYF; cdr3_nt: TGTGCCAGCTCACTTACAGGCCTTAGCTCCTACGAGCAGTACTTC
d_call: NA; j_call: TRBJ1-1; clone_size: many; v_call: TRBV27; cdr3_aa: CASTPLGDTEAFF; cdr3_nt: TGTGCCAGCACCCCCCTGGGGGACACTGAAGCTTTCTTT
d_call: NA; j_call: TRBJ2-5; clone_size: NA; v_call: TRBV12-3/TRBV12-4; cdr3_aa: CASSNRALGETQYF; cdr3_nt: TGTGCCAGCAGTAACAGGGCTCTCGGAGAGACCCAGTACTTC
d_call: TRBD1; j_call: TRBJ1-5; clone_size: few; v_call: TRBV20-1; cdr3_aa: CSAKDTGQGMSSNQPQHF; cdr3_nt: TGCAGTGCTAAAGATACGGGACAGGGGATGTCTAGCAATCAGCCCCAGCATTTT
d_call: NA; j_call: TRBJ2-1; clone_size: many; v_call: TRBV27; cdr3_aa: CASISLKGYNEQFF; cdr3_nt: TGTGCCAGCATTTCTTTGAAAGGCTACAATGAGCAGTTCTTC
d_call: TRBD1; j_call: TRBJ1-1; clone_size: few; v_call: TRBV12-3/TRBV12-4; cdr3_aa: CASSLMTGVTEAFF; cdr3_nt: TGTGCCAGCAGTTTGATGACAGGGGTAACTGAAGCTTTCTTT
d_call: TRBD2; j_call: TRBJ2-1; clone_size: NA; v_call: TRBV29-1; cdr3_aa: CSVEDQRGGYNEQFF; cdr3_nt: TGCAGCGTTGAAGACCAGCGGGGGGGATACAATGAGCAGTTCTTC
d_call: TRBD1; j_call: TRBJ2-7; clone_size: many; v_call: TRBV2; cdr3_aa: CASIQGAYEQYF; cdr3_nt: TGTGCCAGTATTCAGGGGGCCTACGAGCAGTACTTC